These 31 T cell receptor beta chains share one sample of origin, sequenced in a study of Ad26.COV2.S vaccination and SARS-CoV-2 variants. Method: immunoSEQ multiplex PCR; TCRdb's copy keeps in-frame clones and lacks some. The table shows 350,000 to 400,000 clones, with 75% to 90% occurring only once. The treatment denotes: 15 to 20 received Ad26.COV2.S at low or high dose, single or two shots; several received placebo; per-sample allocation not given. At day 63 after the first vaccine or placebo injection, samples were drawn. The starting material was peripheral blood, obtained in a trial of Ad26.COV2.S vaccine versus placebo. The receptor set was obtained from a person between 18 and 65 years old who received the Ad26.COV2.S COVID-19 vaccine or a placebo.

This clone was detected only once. The DNA of the CDR3 is TGCAGCGTTGAAGGAGGGGGCAGAACCTCTAACTATGGCTACACCTTC. Translated: CSVEGGGRTSNYGYTF. The chain recombines TRBV29-1 with TRBJ1-2; 7 bases map to TRBD1. Trimming cost V 1 base and J 0 bases; bases outside gene matches: 8. Germline V gives CDR1 SQVTM, CDR2 ANQGSEA. The length of the CDR3 is 16 residues.

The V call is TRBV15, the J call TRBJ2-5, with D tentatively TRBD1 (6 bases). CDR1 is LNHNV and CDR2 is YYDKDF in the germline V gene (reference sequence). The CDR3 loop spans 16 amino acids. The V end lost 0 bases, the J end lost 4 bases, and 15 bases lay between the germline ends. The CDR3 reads CATSRDLQGMGETQYF. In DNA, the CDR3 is TGTGCCACCAGCAGAGATTTACAGGGTATGGGAGAGACCCAGTACTTC.

CDR3: CASSYIFGSGRRGGENEQFF. The CDR3, as DNA: TGTGCCAGCAGTTATATATTCGGGTCAGGGAGGCGCGGCGGGGAAAATGAGCAGTTCTTC. The rearrangement links TRBV6-2 or TRBV6-3 to TRBJ2-1, with D tentatively TRBD2 (6 bases). Germline assignment: CDR1 MNHEY and CDR2 SVGEGT. This CDR3 region has 20 residues. The V end lost 3 bases, the J end lost 7 bases, and 31 bases lay between the germline ends.

CDR3 in amino acids: CASSPTTGTRNSPLHF. The CDR3 region has the DNA TGTGCCAGCAGTCCGACGACAGGGACGCGGAATTCACCCCTCCACTTT. The chain links TRBV6-6 to TRBJ1-6; 7 bases align to TRBD1. Germline-derived CDR1 and CDR2 are MNHNY and SVGAGI (reference sequence). This CDR3 comprises 16 residues. V lost 5 bases and J lost 7; bases outside the gene matches: 11.

CDR3 amino acids: CASSLAIQGPGNTIYF. DNA for the CDR3: TGTGCCAGCAGCTTAGCGATACAGGGCCCTGGAAACACCATATATTTT. V usage is TRBV7-9 and J usage is TRBJ1-3; D might be TRBD1 (6 bases). CDR1 SEHNR and CDR2 FQNEAQ come from the germline V gene (reference sequence). The CDR3 runs to 16 residues. The ends were cut back, 0 bases at V and 2 bases at J, with 11 bases in the middle. Based on the CDR3 plus reference TRBV7-9 and TRBJ1-3, the full variable domain is DTGVSQNPRHKITKRGQNVTFRCDPISEHNRLYWYRQTLGQGPEFLTYFQNEAQLEKSRLLSDRFSAERPKGSFSTLEIQRTEQGDSAMYLCASSLAIQGPGNTIYFGEGSWLTVV.

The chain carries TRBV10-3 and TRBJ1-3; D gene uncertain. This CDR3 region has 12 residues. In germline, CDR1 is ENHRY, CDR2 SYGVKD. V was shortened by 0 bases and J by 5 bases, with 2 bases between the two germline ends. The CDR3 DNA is TGTGCCATCAGTGAGTCCCGAAACACCATATATTTT. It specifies CAISESRNTIYF.

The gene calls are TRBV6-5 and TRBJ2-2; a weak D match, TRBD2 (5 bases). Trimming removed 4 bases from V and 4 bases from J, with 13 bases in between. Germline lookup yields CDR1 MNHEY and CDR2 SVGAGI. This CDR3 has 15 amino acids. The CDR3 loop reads CASSFDRGATGELFF. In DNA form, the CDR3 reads TGTGCCAGCAGTTTCGACCGGGGAGCCACCGGGGAGCTGTTTTTT.

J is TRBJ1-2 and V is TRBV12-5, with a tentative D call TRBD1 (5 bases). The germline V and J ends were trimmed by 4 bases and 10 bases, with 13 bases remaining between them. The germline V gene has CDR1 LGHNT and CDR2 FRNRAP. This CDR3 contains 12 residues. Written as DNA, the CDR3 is TGTGCTAGTGGTTCCCAGATCAGGGACTACACCTTC. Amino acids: CASGSQIRDYTF.

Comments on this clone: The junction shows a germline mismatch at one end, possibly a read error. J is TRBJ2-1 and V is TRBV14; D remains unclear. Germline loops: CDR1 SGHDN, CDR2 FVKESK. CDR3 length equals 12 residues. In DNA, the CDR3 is TGTGCCAGCAGCCATTCCTTCAATGAGCAGTTCTTC. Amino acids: CASSHSFNEQFF.

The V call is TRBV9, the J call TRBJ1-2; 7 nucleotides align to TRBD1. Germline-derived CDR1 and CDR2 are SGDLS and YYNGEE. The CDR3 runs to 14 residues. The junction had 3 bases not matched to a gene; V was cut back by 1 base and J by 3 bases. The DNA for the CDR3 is TGTGCCAGCAGCGTACGGGACAGAGACTATGGCTACACCTTC. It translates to CASSVRDRDYGYTF.

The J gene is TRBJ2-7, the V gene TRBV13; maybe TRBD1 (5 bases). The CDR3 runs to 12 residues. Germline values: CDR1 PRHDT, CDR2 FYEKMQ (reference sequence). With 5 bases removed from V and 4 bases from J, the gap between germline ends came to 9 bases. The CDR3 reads CASSTSGYEQYF. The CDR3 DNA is TGTGCCAGCAGCACCTCAGGGTACGAGCAGTACTTC.

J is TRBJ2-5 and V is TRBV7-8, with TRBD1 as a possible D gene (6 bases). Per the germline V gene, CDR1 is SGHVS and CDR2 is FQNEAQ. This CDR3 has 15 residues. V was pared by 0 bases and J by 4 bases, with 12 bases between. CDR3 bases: TGTGCCAGCAGCTTAGCGACAGGAGTGGGAGAGACCCAGTACTTC. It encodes CASSLATGVGETQYF.

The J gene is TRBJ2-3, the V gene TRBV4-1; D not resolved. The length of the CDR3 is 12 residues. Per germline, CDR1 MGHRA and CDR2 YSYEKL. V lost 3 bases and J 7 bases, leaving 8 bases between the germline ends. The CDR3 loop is CASSQGPYTQYF. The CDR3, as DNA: TGCGCCAGCAGCCAGGGTCCTTATACGCAGTATTTT.

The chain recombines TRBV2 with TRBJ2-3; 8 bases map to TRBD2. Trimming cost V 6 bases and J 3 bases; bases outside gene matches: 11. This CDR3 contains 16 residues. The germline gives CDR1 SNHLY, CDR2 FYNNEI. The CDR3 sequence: CASRRPAGELTDTQYF. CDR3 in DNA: TGTGCCAGCAGGAGACCAGCGGGGGAATTGACAGATACGCAGTATTTT. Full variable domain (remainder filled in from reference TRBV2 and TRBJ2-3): EPEVTQTPSHQVTQMGQEVILRCVPISNHLYFYWYRQILGQKVEFLVSFYNNEISEKSEIFDDQFSVERPDGSNFTLKIRSTKLEDSAMYFCASRRPAGELTDTQYFGPGTRLTVL.

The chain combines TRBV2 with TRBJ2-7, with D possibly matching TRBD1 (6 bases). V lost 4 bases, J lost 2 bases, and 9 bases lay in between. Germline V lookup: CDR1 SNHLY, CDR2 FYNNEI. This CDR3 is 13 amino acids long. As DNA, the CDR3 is TGTGCCAGCAGTGGGGACATACCCTACGAGCAGTACTTC. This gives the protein CASSGDIPYEQYF.

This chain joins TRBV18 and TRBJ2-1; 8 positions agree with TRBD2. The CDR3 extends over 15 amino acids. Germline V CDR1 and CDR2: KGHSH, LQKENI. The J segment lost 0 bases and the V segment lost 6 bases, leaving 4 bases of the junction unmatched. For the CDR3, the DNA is TGTGCCAGCTCCCAAAGCGGGGGCTCCTACAATGAGCAGTTCTTC. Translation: CASSQSGGSYNEQFF. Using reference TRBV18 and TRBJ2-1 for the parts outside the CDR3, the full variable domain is NAGVMQNPRHLVRRRGQEARLRCSPMKGHSHVYWYRQLPEEGLKFMVYLQKENIIDESGMPKERFSAEFPKEGPSILRIQQVVRGDSAAYFCASSQSGGSYNEQFFGPGTRLTVL.

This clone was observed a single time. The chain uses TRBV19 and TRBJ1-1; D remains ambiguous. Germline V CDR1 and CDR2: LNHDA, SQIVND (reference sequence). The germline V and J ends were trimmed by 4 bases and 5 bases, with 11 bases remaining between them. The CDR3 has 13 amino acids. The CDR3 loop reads CASSRVSETEAFF. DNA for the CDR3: TGTGCCAGTAGTAGGGTGAGTGAAACTGAAGCTTTCTTT.

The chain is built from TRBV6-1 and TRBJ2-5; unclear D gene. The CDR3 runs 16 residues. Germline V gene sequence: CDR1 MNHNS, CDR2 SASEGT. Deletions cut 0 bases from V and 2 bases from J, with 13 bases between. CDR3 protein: CASSEALGRRQETQYF. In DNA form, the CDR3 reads TGTGCCAGCAGTGAAGCGCTTGGACGCCGACAAGAGACCCAGTACTTC.

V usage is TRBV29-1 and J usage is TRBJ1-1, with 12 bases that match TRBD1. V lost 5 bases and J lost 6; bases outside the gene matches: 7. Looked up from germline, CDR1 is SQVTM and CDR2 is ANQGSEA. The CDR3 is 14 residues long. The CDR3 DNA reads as TGCAGCGTTCTCCGGGACAGGGGGCTCTCTGAAGCTTTCTTT. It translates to CSVLRDRGLSEAFF.

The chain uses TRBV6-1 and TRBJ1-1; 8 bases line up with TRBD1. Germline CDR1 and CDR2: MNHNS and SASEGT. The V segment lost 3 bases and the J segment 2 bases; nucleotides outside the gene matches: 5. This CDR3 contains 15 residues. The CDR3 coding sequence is TGTGCCAGCAGTGAGCAGGGGGCGACTAACACTGAAGCTTTCTTT. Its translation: CASSEQGATNTEAFF.

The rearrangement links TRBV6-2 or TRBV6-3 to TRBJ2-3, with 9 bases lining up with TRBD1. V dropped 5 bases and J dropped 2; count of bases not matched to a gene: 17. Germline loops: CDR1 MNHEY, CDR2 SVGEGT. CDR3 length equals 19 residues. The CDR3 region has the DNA TGTGCCAGCAGTCACCCCCTCTTAGGGACAGGGAGGACCACAGATACGCAGTATTTT. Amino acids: CASSHPLLGTGRTTDTQYF.

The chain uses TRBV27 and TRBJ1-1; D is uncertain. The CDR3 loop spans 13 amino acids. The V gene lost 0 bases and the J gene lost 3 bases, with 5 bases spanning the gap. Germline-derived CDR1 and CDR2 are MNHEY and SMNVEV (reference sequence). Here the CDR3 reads CASSLSFYTEAFF. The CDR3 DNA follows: TGTGCCAGCAGTTTATCTTTTTACACTGAAGCTTTCTTT.

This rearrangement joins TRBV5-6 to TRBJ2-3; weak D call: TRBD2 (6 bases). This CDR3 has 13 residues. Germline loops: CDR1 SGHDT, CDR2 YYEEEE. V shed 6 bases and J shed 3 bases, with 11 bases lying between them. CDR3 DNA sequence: TGTGCCAGCACCTGGGGGGAAACAGATACGCAGTATTTT. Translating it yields CASTWGETDTQYF.

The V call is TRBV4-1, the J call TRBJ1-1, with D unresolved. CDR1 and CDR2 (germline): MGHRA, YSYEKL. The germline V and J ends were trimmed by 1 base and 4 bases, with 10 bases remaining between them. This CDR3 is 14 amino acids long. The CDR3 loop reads CASSQASLGTEAFF. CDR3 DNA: TGCGCCAGCAGCCAAGCGTCCCTTGGCACTGAAGCTTTCTTT.

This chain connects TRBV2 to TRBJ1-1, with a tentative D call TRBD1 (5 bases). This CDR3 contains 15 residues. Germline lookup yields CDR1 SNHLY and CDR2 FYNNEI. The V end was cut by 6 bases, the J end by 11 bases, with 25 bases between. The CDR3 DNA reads TGTGCCAGCAGACTATCTTCCGGGACGGCGGCTAGGGCTTTCTTT. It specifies CASRLSSGTAARAFF.

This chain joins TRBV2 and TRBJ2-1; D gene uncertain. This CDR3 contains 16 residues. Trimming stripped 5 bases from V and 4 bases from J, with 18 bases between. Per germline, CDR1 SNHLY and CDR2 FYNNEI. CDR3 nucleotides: TGTGCCAGCAGTATCGTACGACTGGACGGGTACAATGAGCAGTTCTTC. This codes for CASSIVRLDGYNEQFF.

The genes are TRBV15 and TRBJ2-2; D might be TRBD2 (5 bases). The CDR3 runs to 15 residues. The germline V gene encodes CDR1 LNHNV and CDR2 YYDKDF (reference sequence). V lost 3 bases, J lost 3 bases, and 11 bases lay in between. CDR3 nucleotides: TGTGCCACCAGCAGCTCCTGGGGAGACACCGGGGAGCTGTTTTTT. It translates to CATSSSWGDTGELFF.

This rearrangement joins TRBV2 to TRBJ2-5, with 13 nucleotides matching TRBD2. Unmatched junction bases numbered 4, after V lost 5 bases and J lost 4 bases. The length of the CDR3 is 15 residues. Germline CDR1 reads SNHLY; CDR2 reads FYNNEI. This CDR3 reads CASSLTSGGGETQYF. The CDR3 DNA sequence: TGTGCCAGCAGTCTTACTAGCGGGGGGGGAGAGACCCAGTACTTC. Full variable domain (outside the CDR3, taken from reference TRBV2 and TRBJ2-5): EPEVTQTPSHQVTQMGQEVILRCVPISNHLYFYWYRQILGQKVEFLVSFYNNEISEKSEIFDDQFSVERPDGSNFTLKIRSTKLEDSAMYFCASSLTSGGGETQYFGPGTRLLVL.

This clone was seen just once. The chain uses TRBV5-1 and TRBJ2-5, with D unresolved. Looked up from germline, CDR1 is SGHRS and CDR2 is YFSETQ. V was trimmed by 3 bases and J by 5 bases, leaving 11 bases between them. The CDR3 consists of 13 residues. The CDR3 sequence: CASSSDVFETQYF. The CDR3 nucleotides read TGCGCCAGCAGCTCGGACGTTTTTGAGACCCAGTACTTC.

CDR3 in amino acids: CASSQELITTGELFF. CDR3 coding DNA: TGTGCCAGCAGCCAAGAACTAATTACCACCGGGGAGCTGTTTTTT. The genes are TRBV4-2 and TRBJ2-2; D is uncertain. Between the trimmed V and J ends, which lost 0 bases and 4 bases, there was a span of 9 bases. CDR1 LGHNA and CDR2 YNFKEQ come from the germline V gene. CDR3 length: 15 residues.

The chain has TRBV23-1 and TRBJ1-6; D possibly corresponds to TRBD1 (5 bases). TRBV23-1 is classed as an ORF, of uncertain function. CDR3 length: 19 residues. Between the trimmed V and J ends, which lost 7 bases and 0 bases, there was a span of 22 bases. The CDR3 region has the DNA TGCGCCAGCAAGCGGGACGGATCCACGCTAAGCTCCTATAATTCACCCCTCCACTTT. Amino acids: CASKRDGSTLSSYNSPLHF.